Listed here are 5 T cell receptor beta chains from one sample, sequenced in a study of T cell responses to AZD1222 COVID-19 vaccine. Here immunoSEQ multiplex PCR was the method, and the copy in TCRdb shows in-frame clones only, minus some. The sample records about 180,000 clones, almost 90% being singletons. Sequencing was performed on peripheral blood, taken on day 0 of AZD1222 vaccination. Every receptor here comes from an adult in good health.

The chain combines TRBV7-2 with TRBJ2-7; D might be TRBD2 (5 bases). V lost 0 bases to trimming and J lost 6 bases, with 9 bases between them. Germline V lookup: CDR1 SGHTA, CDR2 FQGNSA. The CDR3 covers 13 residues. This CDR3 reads CASSLAEVTEQYF. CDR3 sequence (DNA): TGTGCCAGCAGCTTAGCGGAGGTAACCGAGCAGTACTTC.

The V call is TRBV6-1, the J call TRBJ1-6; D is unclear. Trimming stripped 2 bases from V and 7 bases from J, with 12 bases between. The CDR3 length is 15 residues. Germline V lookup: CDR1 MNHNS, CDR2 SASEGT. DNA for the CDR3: TGTGCCAGCAGTGAACAGAACAGCGAGAATTCACCCCTCCACTTT. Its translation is CASSEQNSENSPLHF.

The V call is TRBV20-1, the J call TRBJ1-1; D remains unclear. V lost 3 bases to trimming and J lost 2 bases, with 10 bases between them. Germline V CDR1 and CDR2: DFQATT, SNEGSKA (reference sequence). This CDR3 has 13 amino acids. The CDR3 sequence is CSASPGGNTEAFF. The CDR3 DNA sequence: TGCAGTGCTAGTCCCGGAGGCAACACTGAAGCTTTCTTT.

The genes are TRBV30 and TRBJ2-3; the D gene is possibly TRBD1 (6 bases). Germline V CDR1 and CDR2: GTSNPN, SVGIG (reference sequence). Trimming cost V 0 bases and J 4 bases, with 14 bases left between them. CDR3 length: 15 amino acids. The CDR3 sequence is CAWSVEQGNADTQYF. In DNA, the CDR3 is TGTGCCTGGAGTGTAGAACAGGGCAACGCAGATACGCAGTATTTT.

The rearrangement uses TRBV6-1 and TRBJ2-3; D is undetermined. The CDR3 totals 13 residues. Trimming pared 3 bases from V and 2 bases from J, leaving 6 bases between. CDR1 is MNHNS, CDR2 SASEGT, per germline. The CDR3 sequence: CASSDRNTDTQYF. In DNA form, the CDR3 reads TGTGCCAGCAGTGACAGGAACACAGATACGCAGTATTTT.